This section outlines one T cell receptor beta chain sequence together with its context. The CDR3 is made up of 14 amino acids. The V gene lost 1 base and the J gene lost 1 base, with 7 bases spanning the gap. Germline V lookup: CDR1 SGHTA, CDR2 FQGTGA. This sample was included in a study of blood T cell repertoires in COVID-19. The repertoire was sequenced with immunoSEQ multiplex PCR; TCRdb's copy has only in-frame clones and lacks some. Of about 100,000 clones in the sample, 69% are singletons; the top ten hold approximately 5.9%. Specimen: peripheral blood. The V and J genes are TRBV7-3 and TRBJ2-5, with a tentative D call TRBD2 (6 bases). The clonotype originates from a man at least 80 years old with acute or convalescent COVID-19. CDR3 DNA: TGTGCCAGCAGCTTAAACGGGGGCCAAGAGACCCAGTACTTC. It encodes CASSLNGGQETQYF.